The rows below give T cell receptor beta chains drawn from one sample of a study of shared clonotypes between healthy human individuals. The table came from immunoSEQ multiplex PCR; TCRdb's copy has only in-frame clones and leaves some out. Found here are around 1.9 million clones, more than 85% of them singletons; the top ten hold more than 1.5%. The sequencing sample was made of naive CD8+ T cells from PBMCs. The source of these receptors is a man aged 18 to 30 in good health. Some clones in this sample may be carry-over from other donors' samples. The CDR3 runs from the conserved cysteine through the conserved F or W. D genes are given only for firm matches. Size is stated for part of the rows, as once, few or many counts, or as a class when the clone is expanded.

J: TRBJ2-1
V: TRBV5-6
size: -
D: TRBD2
DNA: TGTGCCAGCAGCCTCTATCCGGGTCTAGCGGGAGTGGGGGAGCAGTTCTTC
CDR3: CASSLYPGLAGVGEQFF

J: TRBJ2-5
V: TRBV11-2
size: -
D: -
DNA: TGTGCCAGCAGCTTATCTGCTCATAACCCAGAGACCCAGTACTTC
CDR3: CASSLSAHNPETQYF

J: TRBJ1-5
V: TRBV6-1
size: -
D: TRBD1
DNA: TGTGCCAGCGGAAAACAGGGGCCTTACAATCAGCCCCAGCATTTT
CDR3: CASGKQGPYNQPQHF

J: TRBJ2-7
V: TRBV27
size: -
D: TRBD2
DNA: TGTGCCAGCAGTTATAGCGGGCCCTCCTACGAGCAGTACTTC
CDR3: CASSYSGPSYEQYF

J: TRBJ2-2
V: TRBV27
size: once
D: -
DNA: TGTGCCAGCAGTCCCCGGAGGGCCGGGGAGCTGTTTTTT
CDR3: CASSPRRAGELFF

J: TRBJ2-7
V: TRBV27
size: -
D: -
DNA: TGTGCCAGCAGTTTCCGGACAGAAACTAACTACGAGCAGTACTTC
CDR3: CASSFRTETNYEQYF

J: TRBJ2-3
V: TRBV7-9
size: -
D: TRBD2
DNA: TGTGCCAGCAGCCGGACCTCCGGGACTAGCGACACAGATACGCAGTATTTT
CDR3: CASSRTSGTSDTDTQYF

J: TRBJ2-1
V: TRBV9
size: -
D: TRBD1
DNA: TGTGCCAGCAGCCCCGGGACAGGCGGCCACAATGAGCAGTTCTTC
CDR3: CASSPGTGGHNEQFF

J: TRBJ1-1
V: TRBV27
size: -
D: TRBD1
DNA: TGTGCCAGCAGTCCGCGGACAGGGGGCCCTGAAGCTTTCTTT
CDR3: CASSPRTGGPEAFF

J: TRBJ2-7
V: TRBV4-1
size: -
D: TRBD2
DNA: TGCGCCAGCAGCCAAAGACTAGCGGGAAGGTACGAGCAGTACTTC
CDR3: CASSQRLAGRYEQYF

J: TRBJ2-1
V: TRBV4-1
size: -
D: -
DNA: TGCGCCAGCAGCCAAGAATACGGCGGCTCCTACAATGAGCAGTTCTTC
CDR3: CASSQEYGGSYNEQFF

J: TRBJ1-3
V: TRBV19
size: -
D: -
DNA: TGTGCCAGTAGCTCTTACAGGGCCTCTGGAAACACCATATATTTT
CDR3: CASSSYRASGNTIYF

J: TRBJ2-3
V: TRBV4-1
size: -
D: -
DNA: TGCGCCAGCAGCCAAGGGGCCGTGGGCCCAGATACGCAGTATTTT
CDR3: CASSQGAVGPDTQYF

J: TRBJ2-7
V: TRBV30
size: -
D: TRBD1
DNA: TGTGCCTGGACAGAACTGGGACAGGGGGTCTACGAGCAGTACTTC
CDR3: CAWTELGQGVYEQYF

J: TRBJ1-2
V: TRBV10-2
size: -
D: TRBD1
DNA: TGCGCCAGCAGGGGGGGGGACAGGGATGGAGATGGCTACACCTTC
CDR3: CASRGGDRDGDGYTF

J: TRBJ2-7
V: TRBV27
size: -
D: TRBD2
DNA: TGTGCCAGCAGTTTAGAGGGACTAAGTGTTTACGAGCAGTACTTC
CDR3: CASSLEGLSVYEQYF

J: TRBJ2-5
V: TRBV7-9
size: -
D: TRBD2
DNA: TGTGCCAGCAGCTCCGGACTAGCGGGGCAAGAGACCCAGTACTTC
CDR3: CASSSGLAGQETQYF

J: TRBJ2-7
V: TRBV19
size: -
D: -
DNA: TGTGCCAGTAGTTCCCTACACAGCTCCTACGAGCAGTACTTC
CDR3: CASSSLHSSYEQYF

J: TRBJ2-7
V: TRBV28
size: -
D: -
DNA: TGTGCCAGCAGTCTAGATCTCGACGGCTACGAGCAGTACTTC
CDR3: CASSLDLDGYEQYF

J: TRBJ2-5
V: TRBV6-5
size: -
D: TRBD1
DNA: TGTGCCAGCACCCCGGACAGGTACCAAGAGACCCAGTACTTC
CDR3: CASTPDRYQETQYF

J: TRBJ2-7
V: TRBV28
size: -
D: -
DNA: TGTGCCAGCCTCGTCCAGGGCCAGCAGTACTTC
CDR3: CASLVQGQQYF

J: TRBJ2-1
V: TRBV19
size: -
D: -
DNA: TGTGCCAGTAGTGGCATCCCCAATGAGCAGTTCTTC
CDR3: CASSGIPNEQFF